This paragraph covers one TCR beta chain sequence. The germline V gene has CDR1 SGHRS and CDR2 YFSETQ. The CDR3 contains 15 residues. V gave up 0 bases and J gave up 5 bases; unmatched junction bases: 6. These data originate in a study of CD8 T cells in ankylosing spondylitis. A single record per CDR3 protein comes from TCRdb applying MiXCR to the 5' RACE reads. The table records about 240,000 distinct CDR3 sequences, around 7.8% of them present only once. The rearrangement links TRBV5-1 to TRBJ2-5, with 8 positions matching TRBD2. The sequence was collected from a male donor with ankylosing spondylitis or in good health (not recorded which). Input material: blood, either unsorted or a sorted T cell fraction (not recorded which). CDR3 nucleotide sequence: TGCGCCAGCAGCTTGGACGGGGGGGGGCCTGAGACCCAGTACTTC. Translation gives CASSLDGGGPETQYF.